This T cell receptor (beta chain) comes out of a study of T-cell reconstitution after alpha-beta-depleted transplantation in children. Study-wide results and limits: The origin of alpha-beta T cells about two months after transplant was reportedly several hundred expanded graft clones. Some patients' high day-60 TCRbeta diversity was attributed to recipient cells surviving conditioning. A year post-transplant, T-cell counts and diversity derived mostly from newly produced T cells.

This clonotype was detected ten times or more. The antigen remains unidentified. V was pared by 0 bases and J by 5 bases, with 11 bases between. The CDR3 has 14 amino acids. Germline values: CDR1 SGHRS, CDR2 YFSETQ. Unique molecular identifiers were used in preparing the TCRbeta library. TCRdb used MiXCR to reprocess the PCR reads, holding one entry per CDR3 protein. The data show about 300,000 distinct CDR3 sequences, around 7.3% seen once. This sequence was found in a female patient aged 2-15 years who had a stem cell transplant for Fanconi anemia, so the T cells may come from the graft donor. This chain uses TRBV5-1 with TRBJ1-2; weak D call: TRBD1 (6 bases). The source material was peripheral blood, sampled 360 days after TCRalphabeta/CD19-depleted stem cell transplant. The DNA of the CDR3 is TGCGCCAGCAGCTTGGGGACAGCTGCTTATGGCTACACCTTC. Protein: CASSLGTAAYGYTF.